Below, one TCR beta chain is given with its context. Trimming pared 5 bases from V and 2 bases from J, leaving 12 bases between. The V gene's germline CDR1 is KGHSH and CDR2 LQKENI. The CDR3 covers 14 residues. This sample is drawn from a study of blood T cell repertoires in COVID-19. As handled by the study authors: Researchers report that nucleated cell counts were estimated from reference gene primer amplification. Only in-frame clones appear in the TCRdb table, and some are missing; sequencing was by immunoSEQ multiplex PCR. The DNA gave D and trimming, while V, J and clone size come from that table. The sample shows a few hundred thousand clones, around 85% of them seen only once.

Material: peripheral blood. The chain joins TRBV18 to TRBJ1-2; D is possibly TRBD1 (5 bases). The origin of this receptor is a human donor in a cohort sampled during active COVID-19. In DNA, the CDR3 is TGTGCCAGCTCAATGTTAGGGGAAAACTATGGCTACACCTTC. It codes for CASSMLGENYGYTF.